This TCR beta chain comes out of a study of OX40 agonist ivuxolimab in advanced cancers. Sequenced by immunoSEQ multiplex PCR; TCRdb stores in-frame clones only, minus some. The sample shows tens of thousands of clones, roughly nine tenths of them seen only once. Trimming removed 1 base from V and 1 base from J, with 11 bases in between. Germline CDR1 reads LNHNV; CDR2 reads YYDKDF (reference sequence). There are 15 residues in the CDR3. The clonotype was recovered from an adult with an advanced solid tumor such as melanoma, head and neck, liver or kidney cancer. The chain uses TRBV15 and TRBJ2-7, with a possible D match to TRBD1 (6 bases). The sequences come from CD4+ or CD8+ T cells sorted from blood, collected in a trial of the OX40 agonist ivuxolimab. CDR3 sequence reads: CATSRALTGSYEQYF. The CDR3 bases are TGTGCCACCAGCAGAGCACTGACAGGTTCCTACGAGCAGTACTTC.